This TCR beta chain was observed in a study of regulatory T cells in long-lasting Graves disease. Overall study results and limits: Whereas new patients shared 966 public clonotypes, persistent patients shared more, at under 3,500.

Through Arm-PCR of CDR3 regions and iRepertoire HTBI primers, TCR beta libraries were built. One entry per CDR3 protein, called by TCRdb with MiXCR from the multiplex PCR reads. Of roughly 260,000 distinct CDR3 sequences listed, under 20% are singletons. The time point was: newly diagnosed GD, antithyroid drugs for less than 3 months. Generation of the TCR library employed RNA extracted from PBMCs. The germline V gene has CDR1 SGHVS and CDR2 FNYEAQ. The CDR3 spans 14 residues. V dropped 3 bases and J dropped 5 bases, with 11 bases sitting between them. This clonotype occurred many times. Its target is not known. In addition, the sample was reused for a study of T cells in Graves' hyperthyroidism and ophthalmopathy. That source reports: Patients aged 18 to 65 with hyperthyroidism were newly diagnosed, with duration under 2 months. Patients with uncontrolled infections, other autoimmune diseases, pregnancy or lactation were excluded. TCR CDR3 regions were first amplified by RT-PCR with HTBI primers.

This material consisted of peripheral blood mononuclear cells (PBMCs), taken at new diagnosis, from a patient treated with antithyroid drugs. This chain connects TRBV7-6 to TRBJ2-1; D ambiguous. The source of this sequence is a woman aged 25 to 39 with Graves disease. The DNA of the CDR3 is TGTGCCAGCAGCTTTGCACAGCTCGACAATGAGCAGTTCTTC. This codes for CASSFAQLDNEQFF. The full variable domain, its missing parts supplied by reference TRBV7-6 and TRBJ2-1, is GAGVSQSPRYKVTKRGQDVALRCDPISGHVSLYWYRQALGQGPEFLTYFNYEAQQDKSGLPNDRFSAERPEGSISTLTIQRTEQRDSAMYRCASSFAQLDNEQFFGPGTRLTVL.